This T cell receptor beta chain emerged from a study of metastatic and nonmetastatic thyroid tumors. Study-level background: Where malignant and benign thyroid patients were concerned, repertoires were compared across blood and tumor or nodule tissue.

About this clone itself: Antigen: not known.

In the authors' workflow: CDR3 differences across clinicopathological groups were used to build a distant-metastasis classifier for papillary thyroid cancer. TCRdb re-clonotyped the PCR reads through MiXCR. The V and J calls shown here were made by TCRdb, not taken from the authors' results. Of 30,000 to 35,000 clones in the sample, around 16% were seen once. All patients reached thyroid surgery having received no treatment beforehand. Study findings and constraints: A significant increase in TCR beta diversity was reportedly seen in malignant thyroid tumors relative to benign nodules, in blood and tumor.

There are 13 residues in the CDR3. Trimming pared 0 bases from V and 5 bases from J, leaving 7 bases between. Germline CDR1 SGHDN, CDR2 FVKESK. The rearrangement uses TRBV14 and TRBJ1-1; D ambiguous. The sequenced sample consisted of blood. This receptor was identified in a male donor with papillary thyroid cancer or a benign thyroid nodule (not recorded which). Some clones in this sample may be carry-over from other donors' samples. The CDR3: CASSQEVGTEAFF. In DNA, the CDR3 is TGTGCCAGCAGCCAAGAAGTGGGGACTGAAGCTTTCTTT.